These 21 T cell receptor beta chains were all obtained from the same sample, sequenced in a study of human T cells and chemical hapten exposure. The sample's time point: patch test 1, 2 weeks after DPC sensitization. Treatment in this sample: therapeutic diphenylcyclopropenone sensitization with weekly scalp DPC. From the RACE reads, TCRdb called clonotypes with MiXCR, one entry per CDR3 protein. The sample comprises about 120,000 distinct CDR3 sequences, 12% to 15% of which are singletons, and 0.7% to 0.95% rests with the top ten. The sequences come from whole blood, collected in connection with sensitization to the hapten diphenylcyclopropenone (DPC). The source of these receptors is a man between 18 and 29 years old with alopecia areata. Some clones in this sample may be carry-over from other donors' samples.

This clonotype was recorded a few times. The genes are TRBV7-6 and TRBJ1-6; D not certain. Trimming left V 1 base short and J 5 bases short, with 9 bases between. Germline CDR1 and CDR2: SGHVS and FNYEAQ. The CDR3 totals 15 residues. In nucleotides, the CDR3 is TGTGCCAGCAGCTTAGAAAAAATCAATAATTCACCCCTCCACTTT. The encoded protein is CASSLEKINNSPLHF. The complete variable domain, with remaining parts taken from reference TRBV7-6 and TRBJ1-6, reads GAGVSQSPRYKVTKRGQDVALRCDPISGHVSLYWYRQALGQGPEFLTYFNYEAQQDKSGLPNDRFSAERPEGSISTLTIQRTEQRDSAMYRCASSLEKINNSPLHFGNGTRLTVT.

This chain uses TRBV25-1 with TRBJ1-1; D ambiguous. Germline values: CDR1 MGHDK, CDR2 SYGVNS. This CDR3 comprises 14 residues. V dropped 4 bases and J dropped 3 bases, with 12 bases sitting between them. The CDR3 region is CASSAGGLYTEAFF. Here the CDR3 DNA reads TGTGCCAGCAGTGCAGGAGGGCTATACACTGAAGCTTTCTTT.

The chain links TRBV7-2 to TRBJ1-1; TRBD1 matches 7 bases. This CDR3 spans 15 amino acids. V was pared by 2 bases and J by 5 bases, with 8 bases of the junction left unmatched. CDR1 and CDR2 (germline): SGHTA, FQGNSA. CDR3 in DNA: TGTGCCAGCAGCTTATACCCAGGGGGAGAAACTGAAGCTTTCTTT. This codes for CASSLYPGGETEAFF.

This clonotype came up a few times. CDR3 protein: CASSYYSGKTEAFF. CDR3 coding DNA: TGTGCCAGCAGTTACTACTCAGGGAAGACTGAAGCTTTCTTT. The chain has TRBV6-5 and TRBJ1-1; weak D call: TRBD1 (5 bases). This CDR3 comprises 14 residues. The germline CDR1 and CDR2 sequences are MNHEY and SVGAGI. The ends were cut back, 1 base at V and 5 bases at J, with 11 bases in the middle.

V gene TRBV3-1 combines with J gene TRBJ2-5; D call uncertain. Deletions cut 3 bases from V and 1 base from J, with 9 bases between. The V gene's germline CDR1 is LGHDT and CDR2 YNNKEL (reference sequence). The CDR3 spans 14 residues. CDR3: CASSHIGLQETQYF. In DNA form, the CDR3 reads TGTGCCAGCAGCCACATCGGCCTCCAAGAGACCCAGTACTTC.

The CDR3 loop is CASAVAGGGNQPQHF. The CDR3 nucleotides read TGTGCCAGCGCGGTGGCGGGGGGTGGCAATCAGCCCCAGCATTTT. The genes are TRBV28 and TRBJ1-5, with D possibly being TRBD1 (5 bases). Trimming took 8 bases from V and 2 from J, leaving 16 bases between them. The germline CDR1 and CDR2 sequences are MDHEN and SYDVKM. This CDR3 spans 15 amino acids.

This chain joins TRBV20-1 and TRBJ2-1; 10 bases are shared with TRBD2. This CDR3 region has 19 residues. Trimming at V came to 3 bases and at J to 9 bases, leaving 23 bases not matched to a gene. Germline loops: CDR1 DFQATT, CDR2 SNEGSKA (reference sequence). As DNA, the CDR3 is TGCAGTGCTAGTCTCCCGCGGGCTAGCGGGGGCCTGGTAATGGTTGAGCAGTTCTTC. Its translation is CSASLPRASGGLVMVEQFF.

In its sample, this clonotype was seen a few times. V is TRBV3-1 and J is TRBJ1-3; D gene ambiguous. CDR1 LGHDT and CDR2 YNNKEL come from the germline V gene (reference sequence). Deletions cut 3 bases from V and 8 bases from J, with 5 bases between. The CDR3 totals 11 residues. The chain's CDR3 is CASSQADTIYF. For the CDR3, the DNA is TGTGCCAGCAGCCAGGCGGACACCATATATTTT.

This clonotype was seen a few times. V usage is TRBV6-2 or TRBV6-3 and J usage is TRBJ2-7; D might be TRBD1 (5 bases). Germline V gives CDR1 MNHEY, CDR2 SVGEGT. V lost 5 bases and J 0 bases, leaving 5 bases between the germline ends. This CDR3 spans 12 amino acids. CDR3 DNA sequence: TGTGCCAGCAGTCAGGGCTCCTACGAGCAGTACGTC. This codes for CASSQGSYEQYV.

Only a few counts were recorded for this clonotype. J is TRBJ2-7 and V is TRBV10-1; perhaps TRBD2 as D (5 bases). CDR1 and CDR2 from the germline V gene are WNHNN and SYGVQD (reference sequence). The V and J ends lost 4 bases and 6 bases respectively, with 13 bases between them. The CDR3 runs 13 residues. DNA for the CDR3: TGCGCCAGCAGTGTGCGGGCCGGGCTCGAGCAGTACTTC. It encodes CASSVRAGLEQYF.

The chain combines TRBV29-1 with TRBJ2-1; the D is unclear. CDR3 size: 17 residues. CDR1 is SQVTM, CDR2 ANQGSEA, per germline. V was trimmed by 2 bases and J by 4 bases, leaving 21 bases between them. Here the CDR3 reads CSVEPGTLWVEYNEQFF. The DNA of the CDR3 is TGCAGCGTTGAACCGGGTACACTCTGGGTTGAATACAATGAGCAGTTCTTC.

The chain recombines TRBV3-1 with TRBJ2-4; no definite D call. Germline V gene sequence: CDR1 LGHDT, CDR2 YNNKEL (reference sequence). V was pared by 1 base and J by 0 bases, with 7 bases between. CDR3 length: 15 amino acids. CDR3 protein: CASSQGPVAKNIQYF. The CDR3 coding sequence is TGTGCCAGCAGCCAAGGTCCAGTAGCCAAAAACATTCAGTACTTC.

This rearrangement joins TRBV5-4 to TRBJ2-7; D is ambiguous. The CDR3 runs 11 residues. Germline CDR1 SGHNT, CDR2 YYREEE (reference sequence). V lost 4 bases to trimming and J lost 3 bases, with 5 bases between them. The DNA for the CDR3 is TGTGCCAGCAGCCAAGACTACGAGCAGTACTTC. It translates to CASSQDYEQYF.

This clonotype was found many times. The chain recombines TRBV20-1 with TRBJ2-1; D possibly corresponds to TRBD2 (5 bases). The CDR3 is 15 residues long. The germline V gene encodes CDR1 DFQATT and CDR2 SNEGSKA (reference sequence). Trimming left V 0 bases short and J 3 bases short, with 12 bases between. CDR3 sequence: CSARDLAMSYNEQFF. CDR3 coding DNA: TGCAGTGCTAGAGATCTAGCTATGAGCTACAATGAGCAGTTCTTC.

The J gene is TRBJ2-1, the V gene TRBV7-8; 7 bases align to TRBD1. CDR1 and CDR2 (germline): SGHVS, FQNEAQ. The CDR3 totals 12 residues. Trimming cost V 5 bases and J 15 bases; bases outside gene matches: 10. As DNA, the CDR3 is TGTGCCAGCAGCACTCGGACAGGAAAGAGGTTCTTC. Translation gives CASSTRTGKRFF.

The chain combines TRBV29-1 with TRBJ1-4; tentative D call: TRBD1 (6 bases). Trimming took off 7 bases at V and 5 bases at J, with 11 bases between the two ends. This CDR3 has 12 residues. CDR1 SQVTM and CDR2 ANQGSEA come from the germline V gene. CDR3 sequence: CSGGQENEKLFF. CDR3 in DNA: TGCAGCGGGGGACAAGAAAATGAAAAACTGTTTTTT.

This clonotype was picked up a small number of times. The V and J genes are TRBV7-9 and TRBJ1-2; D not certain. Germline CDR1 SEHNR, CDR2 FQNEAQ (reference sequence). The CDR3 is 15 residues long. Trimming removed 1 base at V and 4 bases at J, with 13 bases between. The CDR3 sequence is CASSLEIAYPYGYTF. CDR3 bases: TGTGCCAGCAGCTTAGAGATAGCCTATCCCTATGGCTACACCTTC.

Only a few counts were recorded for this clonotype. The chain joins TRBV20-1 to TRBJ2-7; D tentatively reads TRBD1 or TRBD2 (5 bases each). CDR1 and CDR2 (germline): DFQATT, SNEGSKA (reference sequence). The germline V and J ends were trimmed by 3 bases and 4 bases, with 10 bases remaining between them. This CDR3 spans 12 amino acids. The CDR3 here is CSARGRAYEQYF. The DNA of the CDR3 is TGCAGTGCTAGGGGGCGGGCTTACGAGCAGTACTTC.

V gene TRBV7-8 combines with J gene TRBJ2-5; a weak D match, TRBD1 (6 bases). This CDR3 has 15 amino acids. Trimming stripped 9 bases from V and 6 bases from J, with 23 bases between. CDR1 and CDR2 (germline): SGHVS, FQNEAQ. CDR3 in amino acids: CASLQWPRGQQTQYF. In DNA, the CDR3 is TGTGCCAGTCTTCAGTGGCCCAGGGGTCAACAGACCCAGTACTTC.

This clonotype has just a few counts. J is TRBJ2-1 and V is TRBV3-1, with 8 bases matching TRBD2. This CDR3 has 12 amino acids. Germline V gene sequence: CDR1 LGHDT, CDR2 YNNKEL (reference sequence). The junction had 0 bases not matched to a gene; V was cut back by 2 bases and J by 9 bases. The CDR3 protein is CASSQRGGEQFF. The CDR3 region has the DNA TGTGCCAGCAGCCAACGGGGGGGTGAGCAGTTCTTC.

This clonotype was picked up a small number of times. J is TRBJ1-1 and V is TRBV7-6; weak D call: TRBD1 (5 bases). Per germline, CDR1 SGHVS and CDR2 FNYEAQ. The CDR3 is made up of 14 amino acids. Between the trimmed V and J ends, which lost 1 base and 1 base, there was a span of 7 bases. This CDR3 reads CASSLGGTNTEAFF. The CDR3 nucleotides are TGTGCCAGCAGCTTAGGGGGCACGAACACTGAAGCTTTCTTT.